Listed below are T cell receptor beta chains from one sample, sequenced in a study of control samples from healthy donors and cancer patients. Some clones are missing from TCRdb's copy, which holds only in-frame ones; the method was immunoSEQ multiplex PCR. The repertoire table contains about 210,000 clones. Material: blood. These receptors were obtained from a woman in her 30s in good health. Both conserved end residues are part of each CDR3. The order of the fields is J gene, CDR3 length, V gene, clone size, D gene, CDR3 DNA, CDR3 protein. The D gene is left open where the match is weak. Not every row has a clone size; where given, it reads once, few, many or a size class.

TRBJ2-3 | 17 | TRBV21-1 | - | - | TGTGCCAGCAGCAAACACCCGGGACTACCTAACCCAGATACGCAGTATTTT | CASSKHPGLPNPDTQYF
TRBJ2-7 | 16 | TRBV19 | medium-sized | - | TGTGCCAGTAAACCGAAGGCGTGGGACACATCCTACGAGCAGTACTTC | CASKPKAWDTSYEQYF
TRBJ1-2 | 15 | TRBV18 | - | TRBD1 | TGTGCCAGCTCACCACCGGGACAGCCCCCGGAGGGCTACACCTTC | CASSPPGQPPEGYTF
TRBJ2-1 | 20 | TRBV4-1 | - | TRBD2 | TGCGCCAGCAGCCAATATCTGGCTAGCGGGGGGGCCGATCTCGTCCATGAGCAGTTCTTC | CASSQYLASGGADLVHEQFF
TRBJ1-5 | 17 | TRBV21-1 | - | - | TGTGCCAGCAGCAAAGCCGGACAAGGATATAGCAATCAGCCCCAGCATTTT | CASSKAGQGYSNQPQHF
TRBJ1-3 | 15 | TRBV5-1 | - | - | TGCGCCAGCAGTCCCTCGGGCACCGCTGGAAACACCATATATTTT | CASSPSGTAGNTIYF
TRBJ1-2 | 13 | TRBV12-3/TRBV12-4 | - | - | TGTGCCAGCAGTTTTTTCCGGGGGAATGGCTACACCTTC | CASSFFRGNGYTF
TRBJ2-5 | 15 | TRBV28 | - | - | TGTGCCAGCCTTTTAGGGACCGCTCTCCAAGAGACCCAGTACTTC | CASLLGTALQETQYF
TRBJ1-4 | 14 | TRBV10-2 | - | TRBD1 | TGCGCCAGCAGACAGGGGGCAGCTAATGAAAAACTGTTTTTT | CASRQGAANEKLFF
TRBJ1-3 | 13 | TRBV10-3 | - | - | TGTGCCTCAAAGGGGGGTTCCGGAAACACCATATATTTT | CASKGGSGNTIYF
TRBJ2-1 | 17 | TRBV4-1 | - | TRBD2 | TGCGCCAGCAGCCAGGAACCAGCGGGGGGAGCCTACAATGAGCAGTTCTTC | CASSQEPAGGAYNEQFF
TRBJ1-2 | 15 | TRBV18 | - | - | TGTGCCAGCTCTCAGGGACGGAACGCTAACTATGGCTACACCTTC | CASSQGRNANYGYTF
TRBJ1-5 | 15 | TRBV7-6 | - | - | TGTGCCAGCAGCCAGGGGCCAGACTACTATCAGCCCCAGCATTTT | CASSQGPDYYQPQHF
TRBJ1-2 | 15 | TRBV25-1 | - | TRBD1 | TGTGCCAGCAGTGCCGCCGGACAGGGTGTCGGTGGCTACACCTTC | CASSAAGQGVGGYTF
TRBJ2-2 | 14 | TRBV5-1 | - | - | TGCGCCAGCAGCAGGGAAGGGGGCACCGGGGAGCTGTTTTTT | CASSREGGTGELFF
TRBJ1-2 | 15 | TRBV6-1 | - | TRBD1 | TGTGCCAGCAGTGAAGCGGGACAGGGAGGCTATGGCTACACCTTC | CASSEAGQGGYGYTF
TRBJ1-5 | 13 | TRBV30 | - | - | TGTGCCTGGAGTGTTCAAGCGTATCAGCCCCAGCATTTT | CAWSVQAYQPQHF
TRBJ1-5 | 13 | TRBV2 | - | - | TGTGCCAGCAGTGAAATGGGAAGGCAGCCCCAGCATTTT | CASSEMGRQPQHF
TRBJ1-4 | 15 | TRBV7-5 | - | - | TGTGCCAGAAGTCTCACAGGGGGAAGGGAAGAAAAACTGTTTTTT | CARSLTGGREEKLFF
TRBJ1-6 | 15 | TRBV19 | - | - | TGTGCCAGTAGTATAGATGGACAGATTAATTCACCCCTCCACTTT | CASSIDGQINSPLHF
TRBJ2-3 | 14 | TRBV19 | - | TRBD2 | TGTGCCAGCCATAAAGCGGGGGGGGTAACTACGCAGTATTTT | CASHKAGGVTTQYF
TRBJ2-7 | 16 | TRBV5-1 | - | - | TGCGCCAGCAGCTTGGCCCACAGGGAGGTGAGGGACGAGCAGTACTTC | CASSLAHREVRDEQYF
TRBJ1-5 | 12 | TRBV6-5 | - | - | TGTGCCAGCAGTTACTCGGGTCAGCCCCAGCATTTT | CASSYSGQPQHF
TRBJ2-7 | 16 | TRBV7-9 | - | TRBD1 | TGTGCCAGCACCCCGACGGAGACAGGGGTAAAGGGCGAGCAGTACTTC | CASTPTETGVKGEQYF
TRBJ1-1 | 19 | TRBV5-1 | - | - | TGCGCCAGCAGCTTGGGATTACAGGGACCGAGAAATGAGAACACTGAAGCTTTCTTT | CASSLGLQGPRNENTEAFF
TRBJ1-1 | 14 | TRBV4-1 | - | - | TGCGCCAGCAGCCTCCATTGGCTGAACACTGAAGCTTTCTTT | CASSLHWLNTEAFF
TRBJ2-7 | 14 | TRBV27 | - | TRBD1 | TGTGCCAGCAGTTTTGGACAGGGGTCCTACGAGCAGTACTTC | CASSFGQGSYEQYF
TRBJ1-1 | 11 | TRBV5-6 | - | - | TGTGCCAGCAGCCGGGGACACGGGGCTTTCTTT | CASSRGHGAFF
TRBJ2-4 | 13 | TRBV18 | - | TRBD1 | TGTGCCAGCTCGTTCGACAGGGTAAACATTCAGTACTTC | CASSFDRVNIQYF
TRBJ2-3 | 15 | TRBV6-5 | - | - | TGTGCCATTTCGCCCGGTGAAGGGGGTAGGAATACGCAGTATTTT | CAISPGEGGRNTQYF
TRBJ1-5 | 14 | TRBV19 | - | - | TGTGCCAGTAGTGGCCGGGTTCTGAATCAGCCCCAGCATTTT | CASSGRVLNQPQHF
TRBJ2-7 | 12 | TRBV5-4 | - | TRBD1 | TGTGCCAGCAGCCAGGGACAGACCGAGCAGTACTTC | CASSQGQTEQYF
TRBJ2-4 | 13 | TRBV28 | - | - | TGTGCCACCCTCTGGGGGGGCGCGAACATTCAGTACTTC | CATLWGGANIQYF
TRBJ2-5 | 13 | TRBV18 | - | - | TGTGCCAGCTCACCGGACAGCCAAGAGACCCAGTACTTC | CASSPDSQETQYF
TRBJ2-1 | 17 | TRBV14 | - | - | TGTGCCAGCAGGGGGGCCACTGGTTTACGGACCCATGCGGAGCAGTTCTTC | CASRGATGLRTHAEQFF
TRBJ1-1 | 14 | TRBV27 | - | - | TGTGCCAGCAGTTTAAGGGGGGACTCCACTGAAGCTTTCTTT | CASSLRGDSTEAFF